What follows is one TCR beta chain and its context. This specimen comes from a study of blood T cell repertoires in COVID-19. This CDR3 comprises 15 residues. Germline V gene sequence: CDR1 SGHRS, CDR2 YFSETQ. Deletions cut 4 bases from V and 6 bases from J, with 14 bases between. Sequencing was performed with immunoSEQ multiplex PCR; in TCRdb, only in-frame clones are kept and a portion is missing. The top ten clones hold nearly 8% of a sample with 150,000 to 200,000 clones, around four fifths of them seen once. J is TRBJ1-6 and V is TRBV5-1; weak D call: TRBD1 (5 bases). The sample consisted of PBMCs or T cells enriched from blood (not recorded which). The receptor comes from a woman aged 45 to 65 who had recovered from COVID-19. CDR3 bases: TGCGCCAGCAGCCTGGCAGACAGCGTTAATTCACCCCTCCACTTT. It translates to CASSLADSVNSPLHF.